This T cell receptor beta chain was recorded in a study of early T cells in non-severe SARS-CoV-2 infection. Study information: Investigators sequenced bulk RNA drawn from unsorted whole blood, and chains remained unpaired. The study, taken as a whole, reports: VDJdb matching, biased toward anti-spike CD8 responses, missed private and CD4 specificities.

Unique molecular identifier tags were affixed to discrete cDNA molecules. TCRdb re-called the 5' RACE reads with MiXCR, one entry per CDR3 protein. The profile covers 45,000 to 70,000 distinct CDR3 sequences, with around 8.3% appearing a single time and about 11% taken by the ten largest. For this clonotype: Its antigen is currently unknown.

The CDR3 is 17 residues long. Germline V gene data show CDR1 as LGHNA and CDR2 as YSLEER. Trimming took 0 bases from V and 2 from J, leaving 16 bases between them. The TCR was taken from an adult who was a healthcare worker with PCR-confirmed SARS-CoV-2 infection or an uninfected control (not recorded which). V and J are TRBV4-3 and TRBJ2-5; D unclear. The specimen comprised whole blood, sampled at baseline. The CDR3 nucleotides are TGCGCCAGCAGCCAAGATCGGCCCCGAAGTGGGCAAGAGACCCAGTACTTC. It specifies CASSQDRPRSGQETQYF.